The present entry profiles one T cell receptor beta chain with its context. This CDR3 spans 14 amino acids. Looked up from germline, CDR1 is MNHEY and CDR2 is SVGEGT. Trimming left V 2 bases short and J 2 bases short, with 9 bases between. The sample is drawn from a study of blood T cell repertoires in COVID-19. Study in general: Whether acute or convalescent, the COVID-19 samples came from the United States, Italy and Spain.

The assay was immunoSEQ multiplex PCR, and TCRdb's table has in-frame clones only and misses some. The sample carries about 200,000 clones, more than 70% recorded once. The TCR was taken from a man aged 18-30 years with active or convalescent COVID-19. The rearrangement joins TRBV6-2 or TRBV6-3 to TRBJ1-2; D possibly corresponds to TRBD1 (6 bases). The sample consisted of peripheral blood. CDR3 DNA sequence: TGTGCCAGCAGTTACACCGGGACAAACTATGGCTACACCTTC. This sequence encodes CASSYTGTNYGYTF.